The present T cell receptor (beta chain) was sequenced within a study of T cell changes during pregnancy in multiple sclerosis. Using immunoSEQ multiplex PCR, the repertoire was profiled, and TCRdb retains in-frame clones only, with some absent. In the table there are tens of thousands of clones, roughly 93% of which are singletons. V lost 1 base and J lost 9; bases outside the gene matches: 14. The germline gives CDR1 GTSNPN, CDR2 SVGIG (reference sequence). The CDR3 loop spans 17 amino acids. This clonotype originated in a female donor with multiple sclerosis, enrolled in a pregnancy study. Sequences were derived from CD4+ T cells from peripheral blood mononuclear cells, sampled before pregnancy. The chain employs TRBV30 and TRBJ2-1; 11 nucleotides agree with TRBD1. The CDR3 loop reads CAWSDLGGTGGEGEQFF. The CDR3 DNA follows: TGTGCCTGGAGTGACCTCGGAGGGACAGGGGGTGAAGGTGAGCAGTTCTTC. Full variable domain (rest looked up from reference TRBV30 and TRBJ2-1): SQTIHQWPATLVQPVGSPLSLECTVEGTSNPNLYWYRQAAGRGLQLLFYSVGIGQISSEVPQNLSASRPQDRQFILSSKKLLLSDSGFYLCAWSDLGGTGGEGEQFFGPGTRLTVL.